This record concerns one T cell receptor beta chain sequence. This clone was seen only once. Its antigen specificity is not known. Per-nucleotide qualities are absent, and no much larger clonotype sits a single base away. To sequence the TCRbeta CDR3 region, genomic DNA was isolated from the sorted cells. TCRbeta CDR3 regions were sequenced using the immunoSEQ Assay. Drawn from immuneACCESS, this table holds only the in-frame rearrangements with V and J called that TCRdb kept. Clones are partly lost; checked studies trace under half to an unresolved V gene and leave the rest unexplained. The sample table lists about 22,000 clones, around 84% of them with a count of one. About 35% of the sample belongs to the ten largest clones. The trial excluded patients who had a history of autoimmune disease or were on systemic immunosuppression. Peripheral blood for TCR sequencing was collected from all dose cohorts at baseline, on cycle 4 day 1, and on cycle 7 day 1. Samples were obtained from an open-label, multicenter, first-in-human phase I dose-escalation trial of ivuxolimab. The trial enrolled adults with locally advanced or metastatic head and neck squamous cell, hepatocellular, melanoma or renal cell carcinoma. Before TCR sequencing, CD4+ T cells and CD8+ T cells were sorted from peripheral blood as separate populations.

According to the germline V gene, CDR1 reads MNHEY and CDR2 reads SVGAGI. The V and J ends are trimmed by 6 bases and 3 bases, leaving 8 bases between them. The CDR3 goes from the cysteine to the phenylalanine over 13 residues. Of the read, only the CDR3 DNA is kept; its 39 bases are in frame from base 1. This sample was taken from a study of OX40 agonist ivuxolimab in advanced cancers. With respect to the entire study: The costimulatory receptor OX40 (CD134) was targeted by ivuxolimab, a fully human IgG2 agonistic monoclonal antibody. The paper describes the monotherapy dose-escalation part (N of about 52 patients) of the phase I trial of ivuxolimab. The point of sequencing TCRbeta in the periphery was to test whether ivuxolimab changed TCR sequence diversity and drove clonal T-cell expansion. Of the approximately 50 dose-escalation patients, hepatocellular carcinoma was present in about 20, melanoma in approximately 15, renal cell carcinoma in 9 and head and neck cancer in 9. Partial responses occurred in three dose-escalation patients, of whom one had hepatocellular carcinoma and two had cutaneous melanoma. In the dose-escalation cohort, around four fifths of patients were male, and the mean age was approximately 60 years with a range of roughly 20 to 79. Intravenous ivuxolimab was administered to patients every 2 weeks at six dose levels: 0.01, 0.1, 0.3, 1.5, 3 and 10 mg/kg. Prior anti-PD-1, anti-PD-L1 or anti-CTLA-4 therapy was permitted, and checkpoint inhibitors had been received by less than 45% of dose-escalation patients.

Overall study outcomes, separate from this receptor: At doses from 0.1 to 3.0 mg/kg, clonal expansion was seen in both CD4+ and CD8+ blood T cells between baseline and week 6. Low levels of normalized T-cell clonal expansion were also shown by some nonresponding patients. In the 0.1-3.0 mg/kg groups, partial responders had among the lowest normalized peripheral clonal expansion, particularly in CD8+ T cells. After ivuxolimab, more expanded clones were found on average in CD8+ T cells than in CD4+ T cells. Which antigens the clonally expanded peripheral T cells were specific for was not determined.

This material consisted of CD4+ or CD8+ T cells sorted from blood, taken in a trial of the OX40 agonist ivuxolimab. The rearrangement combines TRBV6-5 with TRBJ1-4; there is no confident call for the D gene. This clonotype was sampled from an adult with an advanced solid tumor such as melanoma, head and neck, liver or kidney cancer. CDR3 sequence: CASRGGPNEKLFF. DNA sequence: TGTGCCAGCAGGGGTGGGCCTAATGAAAAACTGTTTTTT.